This TCR beta chain was documented in a study of breast tumors, draining lymph nodes, adjacent tissues. Study results and caveats: The lymph node origin of tumor T cells was framed as consistent with a hypothesis, not demonstrated.

Ten or more counts support this clonotype. As yet, its antigen is unknown. The lymph nodes were axillary draining lymph nodes from breast cancer patients. TCRdb reprocessed the multiplex PCR reads with MiXCR, giving one entry per CDR3 protein. The sample lists some 170,000 distinct CDR3 sequences, roughly 35% seen once, with about 4.1% in the top ten. This clonotype was sampled from a female donor with breast cancer. Some clones in this sample may be carry-over from other donors' samples. The sample taken for sequencing was axillary lymph node tissue.

The CDR3 DNA follows: TGTGCTAGTGCCCTAAGGCGGGTGAGCACAGATACGCAGTATTTT. It translates to CASALRRVSTDTQYF. The chain has TRBV12-5 and TRBJ2-3; TRBD2 might be the D (5 bases). This CDR3 spans 15 amino acids. In germline, CDR1 is LGHNT, CDR2 FRNRAP. V lost 7 bases to trimming and J lost 0 bases, with 14 bases between them.